These T cell receptor beta chains were read from a single sample in a study of technical replicates of blood from a handful of donors. The repertoire was sequenced with immunoSEQ multiplex PCR; TCRdb's copy has only in-frame clones and lacks some. The profile covers under 110,000 clones, with over 90% appearing a single time and 0.21% taken by the ten largest. Sequenced: T cells isolated from PBMCs. The receptors here all came from a human donor in good health. The CDR3 runs from the conserved cysteine through the conserved F or W. The D gene is left open where the match is weak. Not every row has a clone size; where given, it reads once, few, many or a size class.

j_gene	v_gene	abundance	d_gene	CDR3nt	CDR3aa
TRBJ1-2	TRBV11-2	once	NA	TGTGCCAGCAGCTTAGATCCGCTAGCTAGCTATGGCTACACCTTC	CASSLDPLASYGYTF
TRBJ1-1	TRBV29-1	once	TRBD1	TGCAGCGCCCAGGGGGGTCGACAGCAAATGAACACTGAAGCTTTCTTT	CSAQGGRQQMNTEAFF
TRBJ2-7	TRBV7-9	NA	NA	TGTGCCAGCAGCCGCTCCTACGAGCAGTACTTC	CASSRSYEQYF
TRBJ2-5	TRBV2	NA	TRBD2	TGTGCCAGCAGTCAGAGACTAGCGGCGCACCAAGAGACCCAGTACTTC	CASSQRLAAHQETQYF
TRBJ1-2	TRBV19	NA	NA	TGTGCCAGTGGCGGGGCAGAATATGGCTACACCTTC	CASGGAEYGYTF
TRBJ2-1	TRBV28	NA	NA	TGTGCCAGCAGTGTAAGCGGGACACAGAGTGAGCAGTTCTTC	CASSVSGTQSEQFF
TRBJ1-6	TRBV18	NA	TRBD1	TGTGCCAGCTCACCTCCCGACAGGGGGCCTTCACCCCTCCACTTT	CASSPPDRGPSPLHF
TRBJ2-1	TRBV30	NA	TRBD2	TGTGCCTGGAACGTCCCTCGGGGACTAGCGGGGGCACACTACAATGAGCAGTTCTTC	CAWNVPRGLAGAHYNEQFF
TRBJ2-7	TRBV2	NA	NA	TGTGCCAGAAGACTGCCGCGGGCGCCTTACGAGCAGTACTTC	CARRLPRAPYEQYF
TRBJ1-6	TRBV9	NA	TRBD1	TGTGCCAGCAGCGTAGCCCCCGGGATTACAGGGGGAGTTTCACCCCTCCACTTT	CASSVAPGITGGVSPLHF
TRBJ1-1	TRBV27	NA	NA	TGTGCCAGCAGTTTTAAACCGGGGAACACTGAAGCTTTCTTT	CASSFKPGNTEAFF
TRBJ2-3	TRBV4-1	NA	TRBD2	TGCGCCAGCAGCAACTTAAGGGCAGGGAGGGCTGTAGCAGATACGCAGTATTTT	CASSNLRAGRAVADTQYF
TRBJ1-1	TRBV29-1	few	NA	TGCAGCGTCTCCGAGGGCAGAAACACTGAAGCTTTCTTT	CSVSEGRNTEAFF
TRBJ2-7	TRBV11-1	NA	NA	TGTGCCAGCAGCAGCCAGGTTGCAGGTGGGGGGTACGAGCAGTACTTC	CASSSQVAGGGYEQYF
TRBJ1-2	TRBV7-8	NA	NA	TGTGCCAGCAGCTTTGACAGGTTTGGGGGCTACACCTTC	CASSFDRFGGYTF
TRBJ2-1	TRBV11-2	NA	NA	TGTGCCAGCAGCCCAGGGGGGCATTACAATGAGCAGTTCTTC	CASSPGGHYNEQFF
TRBJ1-2	TRBV15	NA	TRBD1	TGTGCCACCAGCAGAGATGGGGGCTTTGGGGGACAGAACTATGGCTACACCTTC	CATSRDGGFGGQNYGYTF
TRBJ2-1	TRBV7-3	NA	NA	TGTGCCAGCAGCGACCGGGACAATGAGCAGTTCTTC	CASSDRDNEQFF
TRBJ2-5	TRBV28	once	TRBD2	TGTGCCAGCAGGGGGAGGGTAAGCGGGAGGGAGTTGGAGACCCAGTACTTC	CASRGRVSGRELETQYF
TRBJ1-5	TRBV7-6	once	NA	TGTGCCAGCAGCCCGGAGAGGGGACTGAATCAGCCCCAGCATTTT	CASSPERGLNQPQHF
TRBJ1-1	TRBV2	NA	NA	TGTGCCAGCAGTGAAGAAAGAGACACCGAAGCTTTCTTT	CASSEERDTEAFF
TRBJ2-5	TRBV19	NA	NA	TGTGCCAGTAGTATAGGTAAAGGAGGGGAGACCCAGTACTTC	CASSIGKGGETQYF
TRBJ2-7	TRBV28	NA	TRBD2	TGTGCCAGCAGTTTGCCACGGGGGGGGGACGAGCAGTACTTC	CASSLPRGGDEQYF
TRBJ2-7	TRBV6-1	NA	TRBD1	TGTGCCAGCAGTCTCCGGGACAGGGCCTACGAGCAGTACTTC	CASSLRDRAYEQYF
TRBJ2-2	TRBV28	NA	NA	TGTGCCAGCAGTTTGGGAGGAAGAGGGACCGGGGAGCTGTTTTTT	CASSLGGRGTGELFF
TRBJ2-3	TRBV11-2	once	TRBD2	TGTGCCAGCAGCAGGACCGGGACTAGGGGGGCAGATACGCAGTATTTT	CASSRTGTRGADTQYF
TRBJ1-4	TRBV4-1	NA	NA	TGCGCCAGCAGCCCCACAGTCCTTGGAAATGAAAAACTGTTTTTT	CASSPTVLGNEKLFF
TRBJ1-1	TRBV29-1	once	NA	TGCAGCGTTGATAATCGGGGGTGGACTGAAGCTTTCTTT	CSVDNRGWTEAFF
TRBJ2-4	TRBV20-1	NA	NA	TGCAGTGCTCAAGCCAAAAACATTCAGTACTTC	CSAQAKNIQYF
TRBJ2-6	TRBV7-2	NA	TRBD1	TGTGCCAGCAGCCATCCGGGACAGGGGGATTTCAGGAACGTCCTGACTTTC	CASSHPGQGDFRNVLTF
TRBJ2-5	TRBV28	NA	TRBD2	TGTGCCAGCAGTTCGGGACTAGCGACTGCTGGGGAGACCCAGTACTTC	CASSSGLATAGETQYF
TRBJ2-3	TRBV10-2	NA	NA	TGCGCCAGCAGCCTGACAGGCACAGATACGCAGTATTTT	CASSLTGTDTQYF
TRBJ2-1	TRBV28	NA	TRBD1	TGTGCCAGCAGTTCTCTGGGACAGGGTTTTTACAATGAGCAGTTCTTC	CASSSLGQGFYNEQFF
TRBJ2-1	TRBV6-5	NA	NA	TGTGCCAGCAGGCTGGGAGTGGCCTACAATGAGCAGTTCTTC	CASRLGVAYNEQFF
TRBJ1-2	TRBV19	once	TRBD1	TGTGCCAGTAACGCCCCGGACAGGGAAGAGGGCTACACCTTC	CASNAPDREEGYTF
TRBJ1-2	TRBV7-9	NA	TRBD1	TGTGCCAGCAGCTTAGCGTCTAACAGGGGCTATGGCTACACCTTC	CASSLASNRGYGYTF
TRBJ2-3	TRBV5-1	NA	TRBD2	TGCGCCAGCAGCTTGGGACTAGCGGATTACACAGATACGCAGTATTTT	CASSLGLADYTDTQYF
TRBJ2-3	TRBV10-3	once	NA	TGTGCCATCAGTGAGTCAGCTACTCCCACAGATACGCAGTATTTT	CAISESATPTDTQYF
TRBJ2-7	TRBV28	once	TRBD1	TGTGCCAGCATCCTGAGGGACAGGCCCTACGAGCAGTACTTC	CASILRDRPYEQYF
TRBJ2-5	TRBV5-1	once	TRBD2	TGCGCCAGCAGCTCGGGACTAGCGGGACAAGAGACCCAGTACTTC	CASSSGLAGQETQYF
TRBJ1-1	TRBV4-1	NA	NA	TGCGCCAGCAGTGCGGGACTAGCATTCTTGCAGCCGCACTGGGCAGCTTTCTTT	CASSAGLAFLQPHWAAFF
TRBJ1-1	TRBV5-5	NA	NA	TGTGCCAGCACCCTAGGGGGTTTGCCCGCGGTTGGTGGAGCTTTCTTT	CASTLGGLPAVGGAFF
TRBJ2-7	TRBV6-6	NA	TRBD1	TGTGCCAGCAGTTATCTCGGACAGGGGCAGTCCTACGAGCAGTACTTC	CASSYLGQGQSYEQYF
TRBJ1-5	TRBV27	NA	NA	TGTGCCACCACCCACGGGGAGGTTTATCAGCCCCAGCATTTT	CATTHGEVYQPQHF
TRBJ2-7	TRBV25-1	once	TRBD1	TGTGCCAGCAGTGTTAGACAGGGCTACTACGAGCAGTACTTC	CASSVRQGYYEQYF
TRBJ1-1	TRBV13	NA	NA	TGTGCCAGCAGCTTAGAACAGGGTTACAACACTGAAGCTTTCTTT	CASSLEQGYNTEAFF
TRBJ2-1	TRBV19	NA	TRBD1	TGTGCCAGTACGGAAGACAGGGGGCTGGGAAATGAGCAGTTCTTC	CASTEDRGLGNEQFF
TRBJ1-5	TRBV10-3	NA	TRBD1	TGTGCCATCAGTGACGACCCCGGGACAGGGGGCAATCAGCCCCAGCATTTT	CAISDDPGTGGNQPQHF
TRBJ2-4	TRBV18	NA	TRBD2	TGTGCCAGCTCACCTCGGCGGGGGGGAACAAGAAACATTCAGTACTTC	CASSPRRGGTRNIQYF
TRBJ1-1	TRBV4-2	NA	NA	TGTGCCAGCAGCCAAGAACAGGGGAACACTGAAGCTTTCTTT	CASSQEQGNTEAFF
TRBJ2-1	TRBV12-5	NA	NA	TGTGCTAGTGGTTTCGGAGCGGGTAACACCTACAATGAGCAGTTCTTC	CASGFGAGNTYNEQFF
TRBJ2-2	TRBV10-1	NA	TRBD2	TGCGCCAGCAGTGAGGCTGGTCTAGCGGGAGGGCCTGAACGGGAGCTGTTTTTT	CASSEAGLAGGPERELFF
TRBJ1-1	TRBV4-1	NA	TRBD1	TGCGCCAGCAGCCAGCCTGGGACAGGGGGCACTGAAGCTTTCTTT	CASSQPGTGGTEAFF
TRBJ1-3	TRBV9	NA	NA	TGTGCCAGCAGCGTAGCTGGGACAAACTCTGGAAACACCATATATTTT	CASSVAGTNSGNTIYF
TRBJ1-5	TRBV19	NA	NA	TGTGCCAGTAGCGCACAGGGTGGTACTCAGCCCCAGCATTTT	CASSAQGGTQPQHF